This entry lists 27 T cell receptor beta chains sequenced from one sample in a study of early T cells in non-severe SARS-CoV-2 infection. TCRdb independently ran MiXCR on the 5' RACE reads; one entry per CDR3 protein. The sample shows around 30,000 distinct CDR3 sequences, less than 6% of them seen only once. Sequenced: whole blood. The receptors come from an adult who was a healthcare worker with PCR-confirmed SARS-CoV-2 infection or an uninfected control (not recorded which).

This clonotype was detected many times. The chain is built from TRBV20-1 and TRBJ2-7, with D hard to call. The CDR3 covers 14 residues. V lost 1 base and J lost 1, with 11 bases in between. From germline, CDR1 is DFQATT and CDR2 SNEGSKA (reference sequence). CDR3 in DNA: TGCAGTGCTAGAGTGCCCTCCGGGTCCTACGAGCAGTACTTC. Its protein product is CSARVPSGSYEQYF.

This clonotype was seen ten or more times. The chain couples TRBV3-1 to TRBJ2-7, with 7 positions matching TRBD1. CDR3 length: 14 residues. The trim removed 5 bases at V and 3 bases at J, leaving 7 bases unmatched. Germline values: CDR1 LGHDT, CDR2 YNNKEL (reference sequence). The CDR3 region has the DNA TGTGCCAGCAGCGAAGGGACAGCCAGCTACGAGCAGTACTTC. Its translation is CASSEGTASYEQYF.

The sample holds many counts of this clonotype. The chain employs TRBV10-3 and TRBJ1-1; D uncertain. Trimming shortened V by 6 bases and J by 1 base, and 9 bases separated the two germline ends. The CDR3 loop spans 13 amino acids. Germline V gene data show CDR1 as ENHRY and CDR2 as SYGVKD. CDR3 nucleotides: TGTGCCATCAGAACGGAAGGGAACACTGAAGCTTTCTTT. This codes for CAIRTEGNTEAFF.

In this sample, this clonotype turned up many times. V usage is TRBV25-1 and J usage is TRBJ1-6; D might be TRBD1 (6 bases). Per germline, CDR1 MGHDK and CDR2 SYGVNS. The V and J ends lost 0 bases and 5 bases respectively, with 8 bases between them. This CDR3 spans 15 amino acids. CDR3 protein: CASSEYRGNNSPLHF. CDR3 nucleotide sequence: TGTGCCAGCAGTGAATATAGGGGGAATAATTCACCCCTCCACTTT.

This clonotype was recorded many times. The rearrangement uses TRBV20-1 and TRBJ1-6; D not certain. Trimming took 0 bases from V and 2 from J, leaving 14 bases between them. This CDR3 is built from 17 residues. The germline CDR1 and CDR2 sequences are DFQATT and SNEGSKA (reference sequence). CDR3 protein: CSARDGTGRTYNSPLHF. The CDR3 DNA is TGCAGTGCTAGAGATGGTACGGGGAGGACCTATAATTCACCCCTCCACTTT.

This clonotype was seen ten or more times. The rearrangement links TRBV20-1 to TRBJ1-1; 8 positions agree with TRBD1. From germline, CDR1 is DFQATT and CDR2 SNEGSKA (reference sequence). V lost 3 bases to trimming and J lost 6 bases; unmatched junction nucleotides: 9. This CDR3 is built from 14 residues. The CDR3 region has the DNA TGCAGTGCTAGTGGGGGACAGGAGGTCGCTGAAGCTTTCTTT. Translating it yields CSASGGQEVAEAFF.

The chain links TRBV25-1 to TRBJ2-3, with 9 bases that match TRBD2. This CDR3 is 15 amino acids long. Germline V gene data show CDR1 as MGHDK and CDR2 as SYGVNS. Unmatched junction bases numbered 8, after V lost 6 bases and J lost 4 bases. The CDR3 DNA reads TGTGCCAGCAGGGCTAGCGGGGTGGTGTCAGATACGCAGTATTTT. It encodes CASRASGVVSDTQYF.

Ten or more counts support this clonotype. The rearrangement uses TRBV4-1 and TRBJ1-2; D is possibly TRBD1 (5 bases). Per germline, CDR1 MGHRA and CDR2 YSYEKL. V lost 3 bases and J 4 bases, leaving 15 bases between the germline ends. The CDR3 sequence is 15 residues long. Here the CDR3 reads CASSQPSGGRYGYTF. The CDR3 coding sequence is TGCGCCAGCAGCCAGCCCTCCGGGGGACGCTATGGCTACACCTTC.

This clonotype was seen a few times. This chain links TRBV6-5 with TRBJ2-5; D remains unclear. Trimming shortened V by 3 bases and J by 4 bases, and 9 bases separated the two germline ends. The CDR3 totals 13 residues. Germline-derived CDR1 and CDR2 are MNHEY and SVGAGI. DNA for the CDR3: TGTGCCAGCAGTTATGGCTGGGGAGAGACCCAGTACTTC. Encoded protein: CASSYGWGETQYF.

This clonotype was seen repeatedly, ten times or more. J is TRBJ2-1 and V is TRBV5-1; 7 nucleotides agree with TRBD1. There are 14 residues in the CDR3. Germline V gene lookup returns CDR1 SGHRS and CDR2 YFSETQ. V gave up 0 bases and J gave up 3 bases; unmatched junction bases: 0. The CDR3 protein is CASSLGQGYNEQFF. As DNA, the CDR3 is TGCGCCAGCAGCTTGGGACAGGGCTACAATGAGCAGTTCTTC.

This clonotype occurred many times. The rearrangement links TRBV7-6 to TRBJ1-5, with 7 nucleotides matching TRBD1. The V segment lost 5 bases and the J segment 1 base; nucleotides outside the gene matches: 8. The CDR3 consists of 16 residues. Per germline, CDR1 SGHVS and CDR2 FNYEAQ. CDR3 nucleotide sequence: TGTGCCAGCAGCAAGGGGACAGCGACGAGCAATCAGCCCCAGCATTTT. Protein sequence: CASSKGTATSNQPQHF.

This clonotype was observed at least ten times. This rearrangement joins TRBV4-3 to TRBJ1-3; D is perhaps TRBD1 (5 bases). Germline V lookup: CDR1 LGHNA, CDR2 YSLEER. V lost 0 bases and J 7 bases, leaving 13 bases between the germline ends. The CDR3 consists of 15 residues. The CDR3 DNA reads TGCGCCAGCAGCCAAGATAGGCAGGGTCTTAACACCATATATTTT. Protein product: CASSQDRQGLNTIYF.

This clonotype was counted ten times or more. The rearrangement links TRBV4-3 to TRBJ2-7; D is possibly TRBD2 (5 bases). The CDR3 consists of 17 residues. Trimming removed 4 bases at V and 2 bases at J, with 21 bases between. Germline CDR1 is LGHNA and CDR2 is YSLEER. The CDR3 coding sequence is TGCGCCAGCAGCCCCTACCTTAGACGCGGGTTCCCCTACGAGCAGTACTTC. Protein product: CASSPYLRRGFPYEQYF.

The chain has TRBV3-1 and TRBJ2-1; D may correspond to TRBD1 or TRBD2 (5 bases each). Germline V gene sequence: CDR1 LGHDT, CDR2 YNNKEL (reference sequence). The CDR3 contains 15 residues. Trimming shortened V by 4 bases and J by 8 bases, and 18 bases separated the two germline ends. CDR3 protein: CASSPSLGTADEQFF. CDR3 sequence (DNA): TGTGCCAGCAGCCCCTCACTTGGGACGGCGGATGAGCAGTTCTTC.

This clonotype was detected many times. The chain employs TRBV29-1 and TRBJ2-1, with D hard to call. This CDR3 comprises 12 residues. Trimming left V 6 bases short and J 3 bases short, with 9 bases between. From germline, CDR1 is SQVTM and CDR2 ANQGSEA. The CDR3 is CSVLGFYNEQFF. The CDR3 DNA reads TGCAGCGTCCTGGGATTCTACAATGAGCAGTTCTTC.

This clonotype came up many times. The chain couples TRBV11-2 to TRBJ2-3; D may be TRBD1 (7 bases). This CDR3 spans 17 amino acids. Germline V gene sequence: CDR1 SGHAT, CDR2 FQNNGV. V lost 4 bases to trimming and J lost 6 bases, with 23 bases between them. CDR3 sequence (DNA): TGTGCCAGCAGCTCCCCGTGGAGGGGGCTCGGCATTGATACGCAGTATTTT. Its translation: CASSSPWRGLGIDTQYF.

Many counts were recorded for this clonotype. This chain connects TRBV3-1 to TRBJ2-1; 9 bases agree with TRBD2. The J segment lost 9 bases and the V segment lost 0 bases, leaving 12 bases of the junction unmatched. CDR3 size: 17 residues. Germline lookup yields CDR1 LGHDT and CDR2 YNNKEL (reference sequence). CDR3 sequence reads: CASSQDPAGGTFREQFF. CDR3 coding DNA: TGTGCCAGCAGCCAAGATCCAGCGGGGGGCACCTTTCGTGAGCAGTTCTTC.

The chain links TRBV12-3 or TRBV12-4 to TRBJ2-7, with TRBD2 identical over 7 bases. This CDR3 is 14 amino acids long. V lost 5 bases to trimming and J lost 2 bases; unmatched junction nucleotides: 6. CDR3 sequence (DNA): TGTGCCAGCAGTCCCCGGGGAGGGCCCTACGAGCAGTACTTC. This sequence encodes CASSPRGGPYEQYF.

This clonotype was counted at least ten times. The V call is TRBV16, the J call TRBJ1-2; TRBD1 is a possible D gene (5 bases). The CDR3 is made up of 14 amino acids. The V gene lost 3 bases and the J gene lost 2 bases, with 10 bases spanning the gap. Looked up from germline, CDR1 is KGHSY and CDR2 is FQNENV. The CDR3 loop is CASSQGGTNYGYTF. CDR3 bases: TGTGCCAGCAGCCAGGGGGGAACGAACTATGGCTACACCTTC.

This clonotype was observed at least ten times. This chain connects TRBV6-5 to TRBJ2-3; 8 bases agree with TRBD1. This CDR3 contains 15 residues. Trimming at V came to 8 bases and at J to 6 bases, leaving 13 bases not matched to a gene. In germline, CDR1 is MNHEY, CDR2 SVGAGI. DNA for the CDR3: TGTGCCAGCGTCCGGGGCAGGGGGCTGACGGATACGCAGTATTTT. Protein sequence: CASVRGRGLTDTQYF.

This clonotype appeared many times. The V gene is TRBV6-2 or TRBV6-3, the J gene TRBJ2-1; TRBD2 matches at 10 bases. The CDR3 covers 16 residues. Germline assignment: CDR1 MNHEY and CDR2 SVGEGT. Trimming took 10 bases from V and 0 from J; bases not matched to a gene: 9. The CDR3 coding sequence is TGTGCCACGGTCGCAGCGGGGGGGAGCTCCTACAATGAGCAGTTCTTC. Protein sequence: CATVAAGGSSYNEQFF.

This clonotype was found many times. The chain employs TRBV18 and TRBJ1-1; 8 nucleotides line up with TRBD1. The CDR3 spans 15 residues. Trimming cost V 0 bases and J 3 bases; bases outside gene matches: 3. The germline CDR1 and CDR2 sequences are KGHSH and LQKENI. CDR3 in amino acids: CASSPPNRGDTEAFF. DNA for the CDR3: TGTGCCAGCTCACCACCGAACAGGGGGGACACTGAAGCTTTCTTT.

The sample holds many counts of this clonotype. The V and J genes are TRBV11-2 and TRBJ2-7, with 10 bases identical to TRBD1. Germline assignment: CDR1 SGHAT and CDR2 FQNNGV. V shed 7 bases and J 4 bases; nucleotides not matched to a gene: 10. There are 15 residues in the CDR3. CDR3 nucleotides: TGTGCCAGCACCGAGGGACAGGGGAGTTGGTACGAGCAGTACTTC. Protein sequence: CASTEGQGSWYEQYF.

The rearrangement links TRBV19 to TRBJ1-1; D uncertain. The CDR3 covers 16 residues. Between the trimmed V and J ends, which lost 3 bases and 2 bases, there was a span of 16 bases. The germline V gene has CDR1 LNHDA and CDR2 SQIVND (reference sequence). CDR3 residues: CASSIIGGRSNTEAFF. In nucleotides, the CDR3 is TGTGCCAGTAGTATTATCGGTGGCCGCTCAAACACTGAAGCTTTCTTT.

The chain combines TRBV28 with TRBJ2-3, with 7 bases aligning to TRBD2. V lost 6 bases, J lost 2 bases, and 11 bases stayed unmatched. The CDR3 covers 16 residues. Looked up from germline, CDR1 is MDHEN and CDR2 is SYDVKM. The CDR3 DNA sequence: TGTGCCAGCAGCCCCGTCCTGCGGGAGCACACAGATACGCAGTATTTT. Translation gives CASSPVLREHTDTQYF.

The chain combines TRBV11-2 with TRBJ2-7, with 13 positions matching TRBD2. Germline V lookup: CDR1 SGHAT, CDR2 FQNNGV. The CDR3 spans 18 residues. The V and J ends lost 5 bases and 0 bases, in that order; junction bases with no gene match: 10. The CDR3 reads CASSKTGTSGTISYEQYF. In DNA, the CDR3 is TGTGCCAGCAGCAAGACCGGGACTAGCGGGACCATCTCCTACGAGCAGTACTTC.

This clonotype was observed many times. CDR3 DNA: TGTGCCAGCAGCTTAGGTCCGGTGGGCGAGCAGTACTTC. Translating it yields CASSLGPVGEQYF. This rearrangement joins TRBV7-9 to TRBJ2-7; D remains ambiguous. The CDR3 length is 13 residues. Germline assignment: CDR1 SEHNR and CDR2 FQNEAQ (reference sequence). The germline V and J ends were trimmed by 1 base and 6 bases, with 10 bases remaining between them.